A selection of T cell receptor beta chains follows, all from one sample in a study of blood T cell repertoires in COVID-19. This table comes from immunoSEQ multiplex PCR, and its TCRdb copy is limited to in-frame clones, with some not included. The sample includes 300,000 to 450,000 clones, about 90% seen only once; the top ten take approximately 0.99%. The specimen sequenced was PBMCs or T cells enriched from blood (not recorded which). These receptors were collected from a woman in her 30s who had recovered from COVID-19. Each CDR3 is given with its conserved first and last residue. D genes are given only for firm matches. Some rows mark clone size as missing; the rest say once, few, many or name a class of expanded clone.

abundance	v_gene	j_gene	d_gene	CDR3nt	CDR3aa
once	TRBV6-5	TRBJ1-3	-	TGTGCCAGCAGCCACCGGACAGTCGCGGAAAACACCATATATTTT	CASSHRTVAENTIYF
-	TRBV2	TRBJ1-2	-	TGTGCCAGCAGCTCCCAACAGGGAATGAAAGACTATGGCTACACCTTC	CASSSQQGMKDYGYTF
-	TRBV7-9	TRBJ1-2	-	TGTGCCAGCAGCTTAGCTACAGGGCGAGGGACTAACTATGGCTACACCTTC	CASSLATGRGTNYGYTF
-	TRBV5-1	TRBJ2-2	TRBD2	TGCGCCAGCAGCTTACTAGCGGGGGATGGCACCGGGGAGCTGTTTTTT	CASSLLAGDGTGELFF
-	TRBV19	TRBJ1-4	-	TGTGCCAGTAGTACAGGGACAACTAATGAAAAACTGTTTTTT	CASSTGTTNEKLFF
-	TRBV24-1	TRBJ1-2	-	TGTGCCACCAGTTCTCGTTGGGGGGTCGACTATGGCTACACCTTC	CATSSRWGVDYGYTF
few	TRBV9	TRBJ2-7	TRBD2	TGTGCCAGCAGCGTAGCTTCGAGCGGGGGATCCTACGAGCAGTACTTC	CASSVASSGGSYEQYF
-	TRBV9	TRBJ2-1	TRBD2	TGTGCCAGCAGCGTAGGCTCTTTCGGGGGGTTCCGCGATGAGCAGTTCTTC	CASSVGSFGGFRDEQFF
-	TRBV30	TRBJ1-5	-	TGTGCCTGGAGTGAGGGCACCAGGACAGATCAGCCCCAGCATTTT	CAWSEGTRTDQPQHF
-	TRBV19	TRBJ2-5	TRBD2	TGTGCCAGTAGTATAGGTCTAGCGGGGGTTCAAGAGACCCAGTACTTC	CASSIGLAGVQETQYF
-	TRBV30	TRBJ1-4	-	TGTGCCTGGAGTAATGACATGGGCTATGAAAAACTGTTTTTT	CAWSNDMGYEKLFF
-	TRBV11-3	TRBJ2-1	-	TGTGCCAGCAGCTTAGCGGGAAGCTCCTACAATGAGCAGTTCTTC	CASSLAGSSYNEQFF
-	TRBV6-2/TRBV6-3	TRBJ2-3	-	TGTGCCAGCAGCCGTCTTCCTCCTGACACATCCCGCCCCACAGATACGCAGTATTTT	CASSRLPPDTSRPTDTQYF
-	TRBV3-1/TRBV3-2	TRBJ1-6	TRBD1	TGTGCCAGCAGACTTGGAGACAGGGTTAATTCACCCCTCCACTTT	CASRLGDRVNSPLHF
-	TRBV27	TRBJ2-2	-	TGTGCCAGCAGGGGGCACGGCACCGGGGAGCTGTTTTTT	CASRGHGTGELFF
once	TRBV6-2/TRBV6-3	TRBJ2-7	TRBD1	TGTGCCAGCAGTCGTCAGGGGGCGCAATACGAGCAGTACTTC	CASSRQGAQYEQYF
-	TRBV4-1	TRBJ2-7	-	TGCGCCAGCAGCCAAGACGCAACAGGGAGTGGGTACGAGCAGTACTTC	CASSQDATGSGYEQYF
-	TRBV28	TRBJ1-6	-	TGTGCCAGCAGCCAGGGGAATTCACCCCTCCACTTT	CASSQGNSPLHF
-	TRBV12-3/TRBV12-4	TRBJ2-1	TRBD2	TGTGCCAGCAACACGGGGGGAGGGCAGTTCTTC	CASNTGGGQFF
-	TRBV5-1	TRBJ2-3	TRBD1	TGCGCCAGCAGCTTGGCGGGACAGGGTACAGATACGCAGTATTTT	CASSLAGQGTDTQYF
-	TRBV4-1	TRBJ1-5	-	TGCGCCAGCAGCCAAGGACAGACTAATCAGCCCCAGCATTTT	CASSQGQTNQPQHF
-	TRBV28	TRBJ2-5	TRBD1	TGTGCCAGCAGTCCAAGCCTACAGGGGGCCGAAGAGACCCAGTACTTC	CASSPSLQGAEETQYF